This TCR beta chain was recovered during a study of graft-versus-host responses after intestinal transplantation. Background on the study: Uniformly, recipients were administered anti-thymocyte globulin induction with subsequent tacrolimus and steroids for two to three years. Study-wide findings and caveats: Individuals who had graft-donor T cell macrochimerism had allografts that showed high graft-versus-host to host-versus-graft clonal ratios. Early post-transplant falls in HvG clones accompanied the peak levels of circulating GvH clones. Ileal or blood samples showed some GvH clones first, and such clones were also found in recipient marrow.

Repertoires were generated with immunoSEQ multiplex PCR, while TCRdb's copy carries only in-frame clones and drops some. The table shows around 77,000 clones, with about 94% occurring only once. The trim removed 1 base at V and 6 bases at J, leaving 6 bases unmatched. The CDR3 spans 17 residues. The germline CDR1 and CDR2 sequences are LGHNA and YNFKEQ. Remarks on this clone: Its antigen is unknown.

The rearrangement joins TRBV4-2 to TRBJ2-3, with TRBD2 matching over 14 bases. The input for sequencing was unstimulated CD8+ T cells sorted from spleen or lymph node cells, taken before intestinal transplant. The sequence was collected from a human donor who received an intestinal transplant. The CDR3: CASSQGTSGGPPDTQYF. Here the CDR3 DNA reads TGTGCCAGCAGCCAAGGGACTAGCGGGGGGCCCCCGGATACGCAGTATTTT.